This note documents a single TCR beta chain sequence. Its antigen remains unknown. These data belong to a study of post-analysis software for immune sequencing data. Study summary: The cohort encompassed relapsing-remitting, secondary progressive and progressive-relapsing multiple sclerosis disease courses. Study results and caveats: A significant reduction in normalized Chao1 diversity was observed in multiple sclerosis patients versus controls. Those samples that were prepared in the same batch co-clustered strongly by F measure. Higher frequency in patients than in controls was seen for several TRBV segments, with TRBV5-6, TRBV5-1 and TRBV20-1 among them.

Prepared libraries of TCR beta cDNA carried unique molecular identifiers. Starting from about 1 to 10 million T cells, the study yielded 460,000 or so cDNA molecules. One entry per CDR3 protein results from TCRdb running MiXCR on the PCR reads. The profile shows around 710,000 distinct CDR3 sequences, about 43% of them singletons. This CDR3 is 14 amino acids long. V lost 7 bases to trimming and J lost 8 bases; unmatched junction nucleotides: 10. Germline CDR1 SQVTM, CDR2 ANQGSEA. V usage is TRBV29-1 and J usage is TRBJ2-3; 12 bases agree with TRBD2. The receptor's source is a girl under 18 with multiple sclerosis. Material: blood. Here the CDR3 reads CSGTTSGRSLTQYF. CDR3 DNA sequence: TGCAGCGGCACGACTAGCGGGAGAAGTCTTACGCAGTATTTT.